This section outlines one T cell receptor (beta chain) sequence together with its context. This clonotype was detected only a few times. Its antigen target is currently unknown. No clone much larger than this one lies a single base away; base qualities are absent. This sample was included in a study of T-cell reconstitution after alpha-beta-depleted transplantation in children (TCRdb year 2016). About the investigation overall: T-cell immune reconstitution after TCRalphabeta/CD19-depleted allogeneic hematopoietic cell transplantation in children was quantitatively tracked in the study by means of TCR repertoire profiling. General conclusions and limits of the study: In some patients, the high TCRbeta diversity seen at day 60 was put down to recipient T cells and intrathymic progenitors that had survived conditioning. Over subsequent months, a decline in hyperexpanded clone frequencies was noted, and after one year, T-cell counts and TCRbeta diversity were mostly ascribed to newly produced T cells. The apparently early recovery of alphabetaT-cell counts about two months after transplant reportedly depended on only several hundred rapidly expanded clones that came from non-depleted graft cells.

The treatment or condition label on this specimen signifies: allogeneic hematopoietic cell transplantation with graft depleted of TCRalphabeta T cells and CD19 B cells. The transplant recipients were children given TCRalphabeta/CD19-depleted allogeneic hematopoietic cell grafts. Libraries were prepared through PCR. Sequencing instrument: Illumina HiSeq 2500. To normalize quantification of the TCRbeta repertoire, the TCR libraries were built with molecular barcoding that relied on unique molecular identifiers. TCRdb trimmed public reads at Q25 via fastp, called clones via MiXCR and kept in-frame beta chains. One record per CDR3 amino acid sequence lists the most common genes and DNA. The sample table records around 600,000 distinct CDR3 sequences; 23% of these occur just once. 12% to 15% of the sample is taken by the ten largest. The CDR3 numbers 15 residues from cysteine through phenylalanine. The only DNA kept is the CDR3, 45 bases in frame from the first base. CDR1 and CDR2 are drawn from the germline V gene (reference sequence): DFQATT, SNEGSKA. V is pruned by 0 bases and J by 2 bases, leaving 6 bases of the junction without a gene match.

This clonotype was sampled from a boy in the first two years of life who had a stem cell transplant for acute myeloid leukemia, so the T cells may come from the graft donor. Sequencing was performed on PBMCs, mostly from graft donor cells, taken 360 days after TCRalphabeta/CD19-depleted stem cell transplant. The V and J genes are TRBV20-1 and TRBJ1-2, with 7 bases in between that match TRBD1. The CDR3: CSARDWSGGNYGYTF. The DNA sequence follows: TGCAGTGCTAGAGATTGGTCAGGGGGGAACTATGGCTACACCTTC.